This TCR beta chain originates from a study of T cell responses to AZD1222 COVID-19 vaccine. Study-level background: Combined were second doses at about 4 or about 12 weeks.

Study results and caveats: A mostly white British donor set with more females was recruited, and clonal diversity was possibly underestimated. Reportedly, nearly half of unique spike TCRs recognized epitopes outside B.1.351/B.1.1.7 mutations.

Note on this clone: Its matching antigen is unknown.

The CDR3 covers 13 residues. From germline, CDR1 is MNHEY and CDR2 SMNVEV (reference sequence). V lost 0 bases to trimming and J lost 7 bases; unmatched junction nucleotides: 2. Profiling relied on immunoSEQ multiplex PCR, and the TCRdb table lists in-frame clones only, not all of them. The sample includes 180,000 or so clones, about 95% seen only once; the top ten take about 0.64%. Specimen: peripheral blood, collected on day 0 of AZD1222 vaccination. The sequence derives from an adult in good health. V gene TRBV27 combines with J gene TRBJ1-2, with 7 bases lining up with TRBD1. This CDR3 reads CASSLSRTGGYTF. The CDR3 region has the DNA TGTGCCAGCAGTTTATCTCGGACAGGTGGCTACACCTTC.